One and the same sample provided the 6 T cell receptor beta chains below, sequenced in a study of kidney transplant recipient with SARS-CoV-2 infection. TCRdb used MiXCR to reprocess the reads, holding one entry per CDR3 protein. The data contain fewer than 250,000 distinct CDR3 sequences, more than 25% of them seen just once; the ten biggest clones take up less than 8.5%. The sequencing here drew on a blood sample, taken at baseline and on approximately day 120 from a kidney transplant recipient. All receptors come from a young adult male patient who had COVID-19 and was a kidney transplant recipient. Some T cells may be transferred from the graft donor.

This clonotype occurred many times. No DNA is shown, since the ends of the CDR3 on it are uncertain; the CDR3 is the one TCRdb lists. The J gene is TRBJ1-2, the V gene TRBV7-5. TRBV7-5 is a pseudogene locus. The CDR3 is 19 amino acids in total, end residues counted. The CDR3 region is CISVPELLTEVGKTYGYTF.

As concerns this clonotype: A far larger clone is off by one base, so a read error is likely. The gene calls are TRBV11-3 and TRBJ2-5; 8 bases map to TRBD1. V was pared by 3 bases and J by 11 bases, with 11 bases of the junction left unmatched. The length of the CDR3 is 14 residues. Germline V lookup: CDR1 SGHNT, CDR2 YENEEA. The CDR3 sequence: CASSFETGASGQYF. The DNA for the CDR3 is TGTGCCAGCAGCTTCGAGACAGGGGCCTCCGGGCAGTACTTC.

This clonotype was counted only a few times. A read error may be the cause here, since a much bigger clone is one base away. The conserved final phenylalanine or tryptophan is absent from the CDR3, which likely points to a read error. The chain combines TRBV7-1 with TRBJ1-2; D call uncertain. TRBV7-1 carries the ORF label, with uncertain function. Trimming shortened V by 1 base and J by 4 bases, and 19 bases separated the two germline ends. The CDR3 has 17 residues. In nucleotides, the CDR3 is TGTGCCAGCAGCTCAGAAGGTCACGAGGGAAAGACCTATGGCTACACCCTC. As protein: CASSSEGHEGKTYGYTL.

For this clonotype: This may be a read error, as it is one base from a much larger clone. This is likely a read error, given that the CDR3 carries no conserved phenylalanine or tryptophan at its end. The genes are TRBV4-1 and TRBJ2-7; 7 bases map to TRBD1. CDR3 size: 15 residues. V shed 6 bases and J 4 bases; nucleotides not matched to a gene: 12. The germline V gene encodes CDR1 MGHRA and CDR2 YSYEKL. CDR3 sequence (DNA): TGCGCCAGCAGACCGTTACAGGGGAAACAATACGAGCAGTACCTC. This encodes CASRPLQGKQYEQYL.

On this clonotype: It may be a read error: a sequence one base away is much more abundant. No conserved phenylalanine or tryptophan is present at the end of the CDR3, so a read error is the likely explanation. V and J are TRBV29-1 and TRBJ1-5; perhaps TRBD1 as D (5 bases). Trimming cost V 4 bases and J 0 bases, with 13 bases left between them. CDR1 is SQVTM, CDR2 ANQGSEA, per germline. The CDR3 runs 15 residues. In DNA, the CDR3 is TGCAGCGTTGCCCGGGACGGTAATAGCAATCAGCCCCAGCATTCT. Protein: CSVARDGNSNQPQHS.

In regard to this clonotype: A much bigger clone sits one base away, suggesting this may be a read error. The chain employs TRBV3-1 and TRBJ2-3; D could derive from TRBD1 or TRBD2 (6 bases each). The CDR3 consists of 18 residues. Germline V gives CDR1 LGHDT, CDR2 YNNKEL (reference sequence). The CDR3 nucleotides are TGTGCCAACAGCCAAGCCGATACGGGACTCCCAGGGGCAGATACGCAGTATTTT. Its protein is CANSQADTGLPGADTQYF.